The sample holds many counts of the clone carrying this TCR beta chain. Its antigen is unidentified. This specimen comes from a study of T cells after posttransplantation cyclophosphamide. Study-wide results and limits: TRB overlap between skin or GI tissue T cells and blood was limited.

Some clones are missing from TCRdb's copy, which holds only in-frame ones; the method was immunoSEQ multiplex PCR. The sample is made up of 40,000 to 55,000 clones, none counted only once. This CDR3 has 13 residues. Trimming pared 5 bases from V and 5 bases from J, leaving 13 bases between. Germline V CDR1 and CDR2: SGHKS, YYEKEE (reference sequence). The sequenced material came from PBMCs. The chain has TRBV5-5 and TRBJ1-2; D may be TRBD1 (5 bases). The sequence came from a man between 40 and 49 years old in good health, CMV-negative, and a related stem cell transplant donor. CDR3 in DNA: TGTGCCAGCAGTTTAGGTGGGGCATATGGCTACACCTTC. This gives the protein CASSLGGAYGYTF.